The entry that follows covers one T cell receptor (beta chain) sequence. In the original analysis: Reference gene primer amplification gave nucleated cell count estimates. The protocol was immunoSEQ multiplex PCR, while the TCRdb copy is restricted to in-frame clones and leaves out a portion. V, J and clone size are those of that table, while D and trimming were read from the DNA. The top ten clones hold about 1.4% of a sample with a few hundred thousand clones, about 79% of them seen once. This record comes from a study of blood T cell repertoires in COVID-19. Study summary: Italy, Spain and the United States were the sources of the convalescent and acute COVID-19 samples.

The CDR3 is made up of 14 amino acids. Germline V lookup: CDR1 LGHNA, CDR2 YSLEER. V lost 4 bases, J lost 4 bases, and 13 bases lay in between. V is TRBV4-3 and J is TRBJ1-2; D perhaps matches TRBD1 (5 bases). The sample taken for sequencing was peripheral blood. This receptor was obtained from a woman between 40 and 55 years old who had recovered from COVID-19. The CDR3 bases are TGCGCCAGCAGCCCTTCGACAGAGATCTATGGCTACACCTTC. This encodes CASSPSTEIYGYTF.